The sample holds one count of the clone carrying this T cell receptor (beta chain). A read error may explain this, as a much larger clone is one base away. This sample was taken from a study of regulatory T cells in long-lasting Graves disease. The wider study: New Graves' disease cases had less than 3 months of antithyroid drugs.

Described time point: newly diagnosed GD, antithyroid drugs for less than 3 months. From RNA extracted from PBMCs, the TCR library was made. TCR beta libraries were built with iRepertoire HTBI primers and Arm-PCR of CDR3 regions. TCRdb re-called the multiplex PCR reads through MiXCR, storing one row per CDR3 protein. The sample consists of about 540,000 distinct CDR3 sequences, 13% of them appearing once. V was clipped by 0 bases and J by 2 bases; unmatched bases: 9. The CDR3 length is 18 residues. In germline, CDR1 is LNHDA, CDR2 SQIVND (reference sequence). Another study also made use of these data, one on T cells in Graves' hyperthyroidism and ophthalmopathy. Turning to that study: Clonotypes that were expanded in thyroid above 0.001 mostly appeared in blood too.

This clonotype was sampled from a man under 40 with Graves disease. This specimen consisted of peripheral blood mononuclear cells (PBMCs), obtained at new diagnosis, from a patient treated with antithyroid drugs. V and J are TRBV19 and TRBJ1-5; TRBD1 matches at 8 bases. CDR3 loop: CASSIEGQGVEGNQPQHF. As DNA, the CDR3 is TGTGCCAGTAGTATAGAAGGACAGGGAGTAGAGGGCAATCAGCCCCAGCATTTT. Full variable domain (remainder filled in from reference TRBV19 and TRBJ1-5): DGGITQSPKYLFRKEGQNVTLSCEQNLNHDAMYWYRQDPGQGLRLIYYSQIVNDFQKGDIAEGYSVSREKKESFPLTVTSAQKNPTAFYLCASSIEGQGVEGNQPQHFGDGTRLSIL.